One and the same sample provided the 22 T cell receptor beta chains below, sequenced in a study of blood T cell repertoires in COVID-19 (dated by TCRdb to about 2020). Library preparation was by the immunoSEQ multiplex PCR assay. The source is immuneACCESS, and TCRdb retained only in-frame sequences with V and J called. Part of the clones is not carried over; for the studies checked, unresolved V genes explain less than half of this, and the remainder is unexplained. The sample has about 120,000 clones on record, about four fifths of them singletons. The ten biggest clones cover roughly 2.1% of the sample. Specimen: peripheral blood. These receptors all come from a man aged 65-85 years with acute or convalescent COVID-19.

The chain couples TRBV7-2 to TRBJ1-1; D gene uncertain. The V gene's germline CDR1 is SGHTA and CDR2 FQGNSA. Trimming left V 4 bases short and J 1 base short, with 13 bases between. The CDR3 spans 15 residues. CDR3 sequence (DNA): TGTGCCAGCAGCTACATCCCGCGAGGGAACACTGAAGCTTTCTTT. This sequence encodes CASSYIPRGNTEAFF. The full variable domain, its missing parts supplied by reference TRBV7-2 and TRBJ1-1, is GAGVSQSPSNKVTEKGKDVELRCDPISGHTALYWYRQSLGQGLEFLIYFQGNSAPDKSGLPSDRFSAERTGGSVSTLTIQRTQQEDSAVYLCASSYIPRGNTEAFFGQGTRLTVV.

This clone was seen a few times. J is TRBJ1-2 and V is TRBV4-3, with a weak D call TRBD1 (6 bases). CDR1 and CDR2 from the germline V gene are LGHNA and YSLEER. V lost 4 bases and J 8 bases, leaving 23 bases between the germline ends. This CDR3 is built from 16 residues. CDR3 nucleotides: TGCGCCAGCAGCCTGGCCCAACAGGGCTCCCAGGGGGGCTACACCTTC. Amino acid sequence: CASSLAQQGSQGGYTF.

The chain joins TRBV4-3 to TRBJ1-5, with 7 bases aligning to TRBD1. After removal of 2 bases from V and 7 bases from J, the junction contained 5 bases not matched to a gene. This CDR3 is built from 14 residues. Germline assignment: CDR1 LGHNA and CDR2 YSLEER. The CDR3 sequence is CASSQRGGGQPQHF. For the CDR3, the DNA is TGCGCCAGCAGCCAACGAGGGGGCGGACAGCCCCAGCATTTT.

This chain uses TRBV30 with TRBJ1-3; TRBD1 agrees at 7 bases. The CDR3 length is 12 residues. Germline CDR1 reads GTSNPN; CDR2 reads SVGIG (reference sequence). Losses at the gene ends were 6 bases for V and 3 bases for J; bases not matched to a gene: 2. DNA for the CDR3: TGTGCCTGTAGGGACAGTGGAAACACCATATATTTT. This encodes CACRDSGNTIYF.

There are a few counts of this clone. V gene TRBV4-3 combines with J gene TRBJ1-2; TRBD1 agrees at 9 bases. This CDR3 comprises 16 residues. Per germline, CDR1 LGHNA and CDR2 YSLEER. Losses at the gene ends were 2 bases for V and 7 bases for J; bases not matched to a gene: 11. The CDR3 region is CASSQTKRGQGGGYTF. The CDR3 DNA is TGCGCCAGCAGCCAAACTAAGAGGGGACAGGGTGGTGGCTACACCTTC.

The chain joins TRBV15 to TRBJ1-1, with TRBD1 matching 12 bases. Germline CDR1 reads LNHNV; CDR2 reads YYDKDF (reference sequence). This CDR3 spans 14 amino acids. The junction had 8 bases not matched to a gene; V was cut back by 5 bases and J by 10 bases. The chain's CDR3 is CATSPGTGGVGAFF. The CDR3 DNA reads as TGTGCCACCAGCCCCGGGACAGGGGGCGTCGGAGCTTTCTTT.

This clone has a single count. The rearrangement uses TRBV7-9 and TRBJ2-7; the match to TRBD1 covers 8 bases. Germline CDR1 SEHNR, CDR2 FQNEAQ (reference sequence). The length of the CDR3 is 15 residues. The trim removed 0 bases at V and 4 bases at J, leaving 5 bases unmatched. The CDR3 DNA follows: TGTGCCAGCAGCTTAGCGCTGGGACAGGCGTACGAGCAGTACTTC. It encodes CASSLALGQAYEQYF. Variable domain in full (rest from reference TRBV7-9 and TRBJ2-7): DTGVSQNPRHKITKRGQNVTFRCDPISEHNRLYWYRQTLGQGPEFLTYFQNEAQLEKSRLLSDRFSAERPKGSFSTLEIQRTEQGDSAMYLCASSLALGQAYEQYFGPGTRLTVT.

This sequence joins TRBV9 and TRBJ1-4; 7 positions match TRBD1. Germline-derived CDR1 and CDR2 are SGDLS and YYNGEE. The CDR3 consists of 17 residues. V was clipped by 4 bases and J by 0 bases; unmatched bases: 9. DNA of the CDR3: TGTGCCAGCAGCTCCACCGGGACAGCCCCAACTAATGAAAAACTGTTTTTT. Translated, it gives CASSSTGTAPTNEKLFF.

As regards this clone: The junction and the germline gene differ at one end; a read error may be behind it. The rearrangement uses TRBV3-1 (or the pseudogene TRBV3-2) and TRBJ1-6, with no clear D. Germline V gene sequence: CDR1 LGHDT, CDR2 YNNKEL (reference sequence). The CDR3 consists of 13 residues. CDR3 sequence reads: CASSLNYDSPLHF. DNA of the CDR3: TGTGCCAGCAGCCTGAACTATGATTCACCCCTCCACTTT.

The chain has TRBV7-3 and TRBJ1-1; D may be TRBD1 (6 bases). V lost 5 bases, J lost 7 bases, and 11 bases lay in between. Germline loops: CDR1 SGHTA, CDR2 FQGTGA. The CDR3 extends over 12 amino acids. CDR3 DNA: TGTGCCAGCAGCCACAGGGTAGGTGAAGCTTTCTTT. It is translated as CASSHRVGEAFF.

The chain has TRBV7-2 and TRBJ1-1, with 7 positions matching TRBD1. There are 17 residues in the CDR3. V gave up 4 bases and J gave up 5 bases; unmatched junction bases: 16. The V gene's germline CDR1 is SGHTA and CDR2 FQGNSA. For the CDR3, the DNA is TGTGCCAGCAGCTATCATCATCTAGACAGGGTATTGACTGAAGCTTTCTTT. Translated: CASSYHHLDRVLTEAFF.

The chain couples TRBV7-3 to TRBJ1-1; the D is unclear. V lost 5 bases to trimming and J lost 6 bases, with 13 bases between them. Germline CDR1 is SGHTA and CDR2 is FQGTGA. The CDR3 is made up of 13 amino acids. The CDR3 region is CASSQDYDSEAFF. CDR3 coding DNA: TGTGCCAGCAGCCAGGACTATGATTCTGAAGCTTTCTTT.

The genes are TRBV5-1 and TRBJ2-1; tentative D call: TRBD2 (6 bases). Germline CDR1 is SGHRS and CDR2 is YFSETQ. The V end was cut by 4 bases, the J end by 0 bases, with 11 bases between. The CDR3 is made up of 15 amino acids. The CDR3: CASSADGSSYNEQFF. CDR3 DNA sequence: TGCGCCAGCAGCGCCGACGGGAGCTCCTACAATGAGCAGTTCTTC. The full variable domain, rest sourced from reference TRBV5-1 and TRBJ2-1, is KAGVTQTPRYLIKTRGQQVTLSCSPISGHRSVSWYQQTPGQGLQFLFEYFSETQRNKGNFPGRFSGRQFSNSRSEMNVSTLELGDSALYLCASSADGSSYNEQFFGPGTRLTVL.

The rearrangement uses TRBV7-9 and TRBJ1-2; TRBD1 matches at 9 bases. This CDR3 region has 19 residues. Trimming cost V 1 base and J 1 base; bases outside gene matches: 13. The germline CDR1 and CDR2 sequences are SEHNR and FQNEAQ (reference sequence). The CDR3 loop reads CASSLGPLRTGAFNYGYTF. As DNA, the CDR3 is TGTGCCAGCAGCTTAGGCCCCCTCCGGACAGGGGCGTTTAACTATGGCTACACCTTC.

The rearrangement links TRBV6-6 to TRBJ1-2; no clear D. This CDR3 has 13 residues. Trimming left V 6 bases short and J 1 base short, with 9 bases between. Germline CDR1 MNHNY, CDR2 SVGAGI (reference sequence). The CDR3 here is CASSHNINYGYTF. The CDR3 DNA reads TGTGCCAGCAGCCATAACATTAACTATGGCTACACCTTC.

The chain links TRBV27 to TRBJ1-2; the match to TRBD1 covers 9 bases. The V gene's germline CDR1 is MNHEY and CDR2 SMNVEV (reference sequence). Unmatched junction bases numbered 8, after V lost 2 bases and J lost 4 bases. The CDR3 runs to 16 residues. The CDR3 bases are TGTGCCAGCAGTTTAAGTGTGGTGGACAGGGGCTATGGCTACACCTTC. Amino acid sequence: CASSLSVVDRGYGYTF.

The V gene is TRBV19, the J gene TRBJ2-5, with D possibly matching TRBD2 (5 bases). Germline V gene lookup returns CDR1 LNHDA and CDR2 SQIVND (reference sequence). The CDR3 is made up of 13 amino acids. V was shortened by 7 bases and J by 2 bases, with 11 bases between the two germline ends. The CDR3 DNA reads TGTGCCAGTAACCCAAGCGGACAAGAGACCCAGTACTTC. Translated: CASNPSGQETQYF.

The rearrangement links TRBV19 to TRBJ1-3, with D possibly being TRBD1 (6 bases). Germline V gene lookup returns CDR1 LNHDA and CDR2 SQIVND (reference sequence). The germline V and J ends were trimmed by 5 bases and 0 bases, with 11 bases remaining between them. The length of the CDR3 is 15 residues. CDR3 sequence reads: CASSPTGRSGNTIYF. The CDR3 DNA is TGTGCCAGTAGTCCTACAGGGCGCTCTGGAAACACCATATATTTT.

This clone was counted a single time. V usage is TRBV5-1 and J usage is TRBJ2-7, with TRBD1 identical over 9 bases. The CDR3 is 14 amino acids. CDR1 is SGHRS and CDR2 is YFSETQ in the germline V gene. V lost 6 bases and J lost 3; bases outside the gene matches: 7. The CDR3 spells CASTPMDRGYEQYF. The DNA for the CDR3 is TGCGCCAGCACCCCTATGGACAGGGGCTACGAGCAGTACTTC.

This clone has at least ten counts. For the CDR3, the DNA is TGTGCCACCAGCAGATCAGGAGGGCAGGGGGCCTACGAGCAGTACTTC. Protein product: CATSRSGGQGAYEQYF. V is TRBV15 and J is TRBJ2-7; TRBD1 is a possible D gene (7 bases). V was cut by 2 bases and J by 2 bases, with 16 bases left in between. This CDR3 has 16 residues. The germline CDR1 and CDR2 sequences are LNHNV and YYDKDF (reference sequence).

CDR3 region: CASSNIGTGKNSPLHF. The CDR3 bases are TGTGCCAGCAGTAATATCGGGACAGGGAAGAATTCACCCCTCCACTTT. The V gene is TRBV6-2 or TRBV6-3, the J gene TRBJ1-6, with TRBD1 identical over 9 bases. The length of the CDR3 is 16 residues. Germline CDR1 and CDR2: MNHEY and SVGEGT. J gave up 7 bases and V 5 bases, and 9 bases lay outside the gene matches.

This chain links TRBV12-3 or TRBV12-4 with TRBJ1-3; D is undetermined. Trimming cost V 6 bases and J 3 bases, with 9 bases left between them. There are 13 residues in the CDR3. The CDR3 coding sequence is TGTGCCAGCAGCCGCAGTGGTGGAAACACCATATATTTT. Its translation is CASSRSGGNTIYF.